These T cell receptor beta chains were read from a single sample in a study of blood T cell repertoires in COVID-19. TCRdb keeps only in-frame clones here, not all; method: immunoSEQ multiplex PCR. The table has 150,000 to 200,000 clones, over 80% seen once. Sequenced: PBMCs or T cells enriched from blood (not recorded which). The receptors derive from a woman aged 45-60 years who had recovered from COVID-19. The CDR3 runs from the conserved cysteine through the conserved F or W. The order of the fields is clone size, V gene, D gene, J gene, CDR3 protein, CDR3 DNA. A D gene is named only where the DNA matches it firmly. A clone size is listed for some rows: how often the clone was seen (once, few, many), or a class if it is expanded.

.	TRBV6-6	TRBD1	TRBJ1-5	CASRTGTGDQPQHF	TGTGCCAGCAGAACCGGGACAGGGGATCAGCCCCAGCATTTT
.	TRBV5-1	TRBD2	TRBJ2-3	CASSLSGRLTDTQYF	TGCGCCAGCAGCTTAAGCGGGAGACTTACAGATACGCAGTATTTT
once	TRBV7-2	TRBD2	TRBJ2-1	CASSRQTTGTSGINEQFF	TGTGCCAGCAGCCGTCAAACTACCGGGACTAGCGGGATAAATGAGCAGTTCTTC
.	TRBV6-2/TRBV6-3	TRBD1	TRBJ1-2	CASNPTGVIYYGYTF	TGTGCCAGCAACCCGACAGGGGTGATCTACTATGGCTACACCTTC
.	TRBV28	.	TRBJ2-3	CASLAAGRLWDTQYF	TGTGCCAGCCTTGCGGCGGGGCGACTATGGGATACGCAGTATTTT
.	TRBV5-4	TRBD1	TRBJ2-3	CASSLRQGAPSQTDTQYF	TGTGCCAGCAGCTTACGACAGGGGGCGCCCAGCCAAACAGATACGCAGTATTTT
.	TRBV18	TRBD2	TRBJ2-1	CASSPPWMGGGANEQFF	TGTGCCAGCTCACCACCGTGGATGGGCGGGGGGGCCAATGAGCAGTTCTTC
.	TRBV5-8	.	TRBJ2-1	CASSFPGGLYNEQFF	TGTGCCAGCAGCTTTCCCGGGGGGCTTTACAATGAGCAGTTCTTC
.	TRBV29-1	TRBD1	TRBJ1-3	CSVSGTGLGGINTIYF	TGCAGCGTTTCCGGGACAGGGCTGGGGGGTATCAACACCATATATTTT
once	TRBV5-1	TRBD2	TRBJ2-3	CASSLTAGGEDTQYF	TGCGCCAGCAGCTTGACGGCGGGGGGCGAAGATACGCAGTATTTT
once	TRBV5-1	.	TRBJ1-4	CASTSGNQNEKLFF	TGCGCCAGCACGTCCGGGAACCAGAATGAAAAACTGTTTTTT
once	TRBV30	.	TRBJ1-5	CAWSERLGNQPQHF	TGTGCCTGGAGCGAGAGGTTGGGCAATCAGCCCCAGCATTTT
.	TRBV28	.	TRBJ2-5	CASSSAGSETQYF	TGTGCCAGCAGTTCGGCAGGGTCTGAGACCCAGTACTTC
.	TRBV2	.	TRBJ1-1	CASSGLAAVAEAFF	TGTGCCAGCAGTGGCCTGGCGGCTGTGGCTGAAGCTTTCTTT
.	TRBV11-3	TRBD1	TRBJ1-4	CASGTWDRPEKLFF	TGTGCCAGCGGAACTTGGGACAGGCCTGAAAAACTGTTTTTT
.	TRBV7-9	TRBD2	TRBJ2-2	CASSLTSGSADTGELFF	TGTGCCAGCAGCCTTACTAGCGGGAGCGCCGACACCGGGGAGCTGTTTTTT
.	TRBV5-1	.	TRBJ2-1	CASSLSGGEQFF	TGCGCCAGCAGCTTAAGCGGAGGAGAGCAGTTCTTC
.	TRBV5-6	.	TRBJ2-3	CASSGGTDSTDTQYF	TGTGCCAGCAGCGGCGGGACGGACAGCACAGATACGCAGTATTTT
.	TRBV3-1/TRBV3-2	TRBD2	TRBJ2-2	CASSQWGGASGNTGELFF	TGTGCCAGCAGCCAATGGGGCGGGGCTAGCGGAAACACCGGGGAGCTGTTTTTT
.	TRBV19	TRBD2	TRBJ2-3	CASRQREIDTQYF	TGTGCCAGTAGGCAGCGGGAAATAGATACGCAGTATTTT
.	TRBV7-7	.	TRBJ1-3	CASSTATGLGNTIYF	TGTGCTAGCAGCACCGCCACAGGGTTAGGAAACACCATATATTTT
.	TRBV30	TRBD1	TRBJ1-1	CAWDRTGGTEAFF	TGTGCCTGGGACCGGACAGGGGGCACTGAAGCTTTCTTT
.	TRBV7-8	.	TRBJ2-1	CASRNRGFDNNEQFF	TGTGCCAGCAGGAACCGGGGATTCGACAACAATGAGCAGTTCTTC
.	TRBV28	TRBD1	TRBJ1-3	CATRQGIGNTIYF	TGTGCCACCCGACAGGGGATCGGAAACACCATATATTTT
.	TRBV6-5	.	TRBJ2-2	CASAASSEATGELFF	TGTGCCAGCGCCGCCAGTAGCGAGGCCACCGGGGAGCTGTTTTTT
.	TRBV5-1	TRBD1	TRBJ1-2	CASSRNLRGMDGYTF	TGCGCCAGCAGCCGAAACCTCAGGGGGATGGACGGCTACACCTTC
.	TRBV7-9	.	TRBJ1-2	CASSLREDGYTF	TGTGCCAGCAGCCTTAGAGAGGATGGCTACACCTTC